The clone carrying this T cell receptor beta chain showed up just a few times. The data belong to a study of blood T cell repertoires in COVID-19. On the study more broadly: Samples of COVID-19 (acute and convalescent) were obtained from the United States, Italy and Spain. PBMCs, B-cell-depleted T cells, or T cells provided the cDNA or gDNA that made up the material.

The V and J ends lost 2 bases and 5 bases respectively, with 7 bases between them. This CDR3 is 12 amino acids long. In the study's own analysis: Reference gene primer amplification gave estimated nucleated cell counts. Using immunoSEQ multiplex PCR, the repertoire was profiled, and TCRdb retains in-frame clones only, with some absent. D and trimming come from the DNA, and the V and J calls and clone size come from that table. This sample carries 80,000 or so clones, under 85% of them seen once, and the ten largest clones take approximately 10%. V usage is TRBV12-3 or TRBV12-4 and J usage is TRBJ2-7; possible D gene TRBD2, 5 bases. The receptor comes from a human donor in a cohort sampled during active COVID-19. Material for sequencing was peripheral blood. The CDR3 DNA sequence: TGTGCCAGCAGTTTATACGGGGACGAGCAGTACTTC. It is translated as CASSLYGDEQYF.